Included here is one T cell receptor (beta chain) sequence, with context. Only a few counts were recorded for this clonotype. Its target antigen remains unknown. No qualities accompany the bases; no much larger clone lies one base away. TCR beta CDR3 regions were amplified from RNA transcripts for repertoire sequencing. The first round was an RT-PCR using HTBI primers with the Qiagen OneStep RT-PCR kit, and this first round was followed by a second-round multiplex PCR, then size selection and purification. The libraries underwent paired-end sequencing with 100 bp reads on an Illumina HiSeq2000. The study's own analysis went as follows. SOAPnuke was used for read processing, and reads with adapters, uncalled bases, a mean Phred below 15, or no exact constant-primer or identifier match were discarded. High-quality paired reads were merged with COPE v1.2.5. Each unique nucleotide sequence was treated as a clonotype, and MiTCR v1.1 was used to align the clonotypes to the IMGT TRB V, D and J references. Only V-J combinations with frequency above 0.0001 were analysed, covering around 99% of repertoires. For each V-J combination, a TCR clonal expansion and chaos score was defined as F50 clonal expansion divided by the chaos observed in the TCRdist matrix. Welch's t-statistics and random forest were used to reduce features to about a dozen V-J combinations, which were fed into a naive Bayes classifier. Thyroid-blood repertoire similarity was quantified with the Morisita-Horn index. The public reads were run again by TCRdb, first through fastp at Q25 and then through MiXCR, and only productive beta chains were kept. Each CDR3 protein gets just one entry, which takes the most common genes and DNA from the rows behind it. These V and J calls are TCRdb output, not the study's own analysis. Recorded for this sample are 400,000 or so distinct CDR3 sequences; 17% of them occurred a single time. The ten most abundant clones make up about 2.4% of the sample.

Inclusive of the bounding cysteine and phenylalanine, the CDR3 is 17 residues long. Just CDR3 DNA is preserved here, 51 bases in frame from base 1. Per the germline V gene (reference sequence), GTSNPN is the CDR1 and SVGIG is the CDR2. The V and J ends are trimmed by 2 bases and 2 bases, leaving 19 bases between them. The sample originates from a study of Graves' ophthalmopathy and Graves' hyperthyroidism (dated by TCRdb to between 2018 and 2020). For the wider study: Peripheral blood was collected at initial diagnosis, before any treatment. TCR beta repertoire signatures were used to distinguish Graves' ophthalmopathy from Graves' hyperthyroidism and to predict progression to ophthalmopathy. Following sampling, methimazole starting at 30 mg daily was administered to hyperthyroidism patients, and high-dose intravenous methylprednisolone was administered to ophthalmopathy patients. In total, 135 blood samples were TCR-sequenced: approximately 40 ophthalmopathy, some 72 hyperthyroidism and about 17 hyperthyroidism-to-ophthalmopathy patients. In roughly six hyperthyroidism patients, T-cell repertoires of thyroid tissue and blood were compared. To explore V-J signatures distinguishing ophthalmopathy from hyperthyroidism, a discovery set of about a hundred patients (about 44 ophthalmopathy, 57 stable hyperthyroidism) was enrolled. An independent validation cohort was composed of approximately 18 hyperthyroidism patients and approximately 15 patients who later progressed from hyperthyroidism to ophthalmopathy.

A patient counted as having stable hyperthyroidism if there was no progression to ophthalmopathy within 18 months of follow-up. Hyperthyroidism patients were newly diagnosed, with disease duration under 2 months, and aged 18 to 65 years. Patients were excluded if they had other autoimmune diseases, uncontrolled infections, pregnancy or lactation. Diagnosis relied on clinical symptoms, serum thyroxine, TRAb, thyroid ultrasound and orbital computed tomography. Ficoll-Paque density gradient centrifugation was used to isolate PBMCs from about 10 ml of fresh peripheral blood. Trizol reagent was used to extract the total RNA, and its quality was then checked on an Agilent 2100 Bioanalyzer. Study-level results and caveats: No statistical method was used to set the sample size in advance, and the investigators knew which group each participant was assigned to. In cross-validation, the 13-signature model distinguished ophthalmopathy from stable hyperthyroidism with approximately 85% sensitivity and about 84% specificity, and in the test set the corresponding values were about 80% and 75%. In validation, the model predicted ophthalmopathy progression with about 71% sensitivity and about 73% specificity; roughly 12 predicted patients were CT-confirmed with GO in a median of about 6.2 months. Most expanded thyroid clonotypes with frequency above 0.001 were also detected in blood, suggesting blood repertoires may reflect the thyroid immune response.

Recombination connected TRBV30 to TRBJ2-4; there is no confident call for the D gene. This receptor was taken from an adult woman with stable Graves' hyperthyroidism. The sequenced material came from peripheral blood. The nucleotide sequence is given as TGTGCCTGGAGTCAGAGATTGGGTGGGTGGACCAAAAACATTCAGTACTTC. The resulting protein is CAWSQRLGGWTKNIQYF.